These T cell receptor beta chains were read from a single sample in a study of CD8 T cells in ankylosing spondylitis. TCRdb re-called the 5' RACE reads with MiXCR, one entry per CDR3 protein. The sample contains 350,000 or so distinct CDR3 sequences, 6.5% to 10% of which appear only once. Sequencing was performed on blood, either unsorted or a sorted T cell fraction (not recorded which). These receptors were collected from a male donor with ankylosing spondylitis. The CDR3 runs from the conserved cysteine through the conserved F or W. Each record gives: V gene, J gene, D gene, clone size, CDR3 protein, CDR3 DNA. The D gene is left open where the match is weak. Clone size is given for some rows only: seen once, a few or many times, or a class if the clone is expanded.

V: TRBV6-1
J: TRBJ2-6
D: .
size: few
CDR3: CASSATKMSGANVLTF
DNA: TGTGCCAGCAGTGCGACTAAGATGTCTGGGGCCAACGTCCTGACTTTC

V: TRBV5-1
J: TRBJ2-2
D: .
size: few
CDR3: CASSFYPGLDTGELFF
DNA: TGCGCCAGCAGCTTCTATCCGGGACTTGACACCGGGGAGCTGTTTTTT

V: TRBV3-1
J: TRBJ1-2
D: .
size: many
CDR3: CASSQDTRSLGYTF
DNA: TGTGCCAGCAGCCAAGATACGAGGAGTCTTGGCTACACCTTC

V: TRBV7-2
J: TRBJ2-3
D: .
size: few
CDR3: CASSRGYSTDTQYF
DNA: TGTGCCAGCAGCAGGGGGTATAGCACAGATACGCAGTATTTT

V: TRBV5-1
J: TRBJ2-1
D: TRBD2
size: many
CDR3: CASSLAWVAGPSYNEQFF
DNA: TGCGCCAGCAGCTTGGCTTGGGTAGCGGGACCCTCCTACAATGAGCAGTTCTTC

V: TRBV29-1
J: TRBJ2-2
D: .
size: many
CDR3: CSATDTGELFF
DNA: TGCAGCGCGACAGACACCGGGGAGCTGTTTTTT

V: TRBV7-6
J: TRBJ2-7
D: TRBD2
size: many
CDR3: CASRQTSGDEQYF
DNA: TGTGCCAGCAGACAGACTAGCGGGGACGAGCAGTACTTC

V: TRBV12-3/TRBV12-4
J: TRBJ2-1
D: TRBD1
size: few
CDR3: CASSLPLGQPANEQFF
DNA: TGTGCCAGCAGTTTACCGCTGGGACAGCCAGCAAATGAGCAGTTCTTC

V: TRBV29-1
J: TRBJ2-4
D: .
size: many
CDR3: CSVVTSGAKNIQYF
DNA: TGCAGCGTTGTCACTAGTGGGGCCAAAAACATTCAGTACTTC

V: TRBV20-1
J: TRBJ1-2
D: .
size: .
CDR3: CSADEGGVPDYGYTF
DNA: TGCAGTGCCGACGAAGGGGGGGTCCCGGACTATGGCTACACCTTC

V: TRBV7-9
J: TRBJ2-7
D: .
size: few
CDR3: CASSRVDAGREQYF
DNA: TGTGCCAGCAGCCGGGTCGACGCAGGGCGCGAGCAGTACTTC

V: TRBV6-2/TRBV6-3
J: TRBJ2-1
D: TRBD2
size: many
CDR3: CASSYYSSGSYNEQFF
DNA: TGTGCCAGCAGTTACTATTCCAGCGGGAGTTACAATGAGCAGTTCTTC

V: TRBV18
J: TRBJ2-3
D: .
size: few
CDR3: CASSAGTDTQYF
DNA: TGTGCCAGCTCAGCGGGCACAGATACGCAGTATTTT

V: TRBV20-1
J: TRBJ2-7
D: TRBD1
size: .
CDR3: CSANSPLQGMREQYF
DNA: TGCAGTGCTAACAGCCCCCTACAGGGGATGCGGGAGCAGTACTTC

V: TRBV10-3
J: TRBJ2-3
D: TRBD1
size: .
CDR3: CAIWDRASSDTQYF
DNA: TGTGCCATCTGGGACAGGGCTTCGTCAGATACGCAGTATTTT

V: TRBV5-1
J: TRBJ2-7
D: .
size: many
CDR3: CASSDVQGSYEQYF
DNA: TGCGCCAGCAGCGATGTACAGGGTTCATACGAGCAGTACTTC

V: TRBV29-1
J: TRBJ2-7
D: .
size: many
CDR3: CSAGGGYEQYF
DNA: TGCAGCGCCGGAGGAGGCTACGAGCAGTACTTC

V: TRBV6-5
J: TRBJ2-1
D: TRBD2
size: few
CDR3: CASSYSREGVNEQFF
DNA: TGTGCCAGCAGTTACTCGAGGGAGGGTGTCAATGAGCAGTTCTTC

V: TRBV7-7
J: TRBJ2-7
D: TRBD1
size: many
CDR3: CASSGDRAGEQYF
DNA: TGTGCTAGCAGCGGAGACAGGGCTGGCGAGCAGTACTTC

V: TRBV11-2
J: TRBJ2-3
D: .
size: many
CDR3: CASSFFSSVRTDTQYF
DNA: TGTGCCAGCAGCTTTTTCTCGTCCGTTCGCACAGATACGCAGTATTTT

V: TRBV7-9
J: TRBJ2-7
D: TRBD2
size: few
CDR3: CASSPGLAPYEQYF
DNA: TGTGCCAGCAGCCCGGGACTAGCGCCTTACGAGCAGTACTTC

V: TRBV28
J: TRBJ2-3
D: .
size: many
CDR3: CASSFGRDTQYF
DNA: TGTGCCAGCAGTTTTGGTCGGGATACGCAGTATTTT

V: TRBV7-9
J: TRBJ2-7
D: TRBD1
size: few
CDR3: CASSPRTGFEQYF
DNA: TGTGCCAGCAGCCCCCGGACAGGGTTCGAGCAGTACTTC

V: TRBV20-1
J: TRBJ1-1
D: TRBD1
size: .
CDR3: CSARDTWTGGTEAFF
DNA: TGCAGTGCTAGAGACACCTGGACAGGGGGCACTGAAGCTTTCTTT

V: TRBV4-3
J: TRBJ1-1
D: .
size: many
CDR3: CASSRLGQSTEAFF
DNA: TGCGCCAGCAGCCGATTGGGGCAGTCCACTGAAGCTTTCTTT

V: TRBV12-3/TRBV12-4
J: TRBJ1-4
D: TRBD1
size: .
CDR3: CASSFRTGSEKLFF
DNA: TGTGCCAGCAGTTTTAGGACAGGGAGTGAAAAACTGTTTTTT

V: TRBV19
J: TRBJ1-1
D: .
size: .
CDR3: CASSTQGRTEAFF
DNA: TGTGCCAGTAGTACACAGGGTCGGACTGAAGCTTTCTTT

V: TRBV5-6
J: TRBJ2-5
D: TRBD1
size: few
CDR3: CASSLLQGTDTQYF
DNA: TGTGCCAGCAGCTTGCTCCAGGGGACAGACACTCAGTACTTC

V: TRBV29-1
J: TRBJ2-6
D: .
size: few
CDR3: CSATWSGANVLTF
DNA: TGCAGCGCCACATGGAGTGGGGCCAACGTCCTGACTTTC

V: TRBV29-1
J: TRBJ2-5
D: .
size: many
CDR3: CSVGQETQYF
DNA: TGCAGCGTCGGGCAAGAGACCCAGTACTTC

V: TRBV18
J: TRBJ2-5
D: .
size: many
CDR3: CASSPFAKGETQYF
DNA: TGTGCCAGCTCACCCTTTGCCAAGGGAGAGACCCAGTACTTC

V: TRBV5-1
J: TRBJ2-1
D: .
size: many
CDR3: CASSFSAPSSYNEQFF
DNA: TGCGCCAGCAGCTTCTCAGCGCCGAGCTCCTACAATGAGCAGTTCTTC

V: TRBV18
J: TRBJ2-5
D: .
size: many
CDR3: CASSPPSSAALSTQYF
DNA: TGTGCCAGCTCACCACCGAGTAGCGCCGCCCTCTCGACCCAGTACTTC

V: TRBV7-9
J: TRBJ1-3
D: .
size: few
CDR3: CASREQQNTIYF
DNA: TGTGCCAGCAGGGAGCAGCAAAACACCATATATTTT

V: TRBV4-3
J: TRBJ2-2
D: .
size: .
CDR3: CASSQDQGGSNTGELFF
DNA: TGCGCCAGCAGCCAAGATCAGGGCGGATCGAACACCGGGGAGCTGTTTTTT

V: TRBV4-1
J: TRBJ1-5
D: .
size: few
CDR3: CASSQVMGDKQPQHF
DNA: TGCGCCAGCAGCCAAGTGATGGGGGATAAACAGCCCCAGCATTTT

V: TRBV28
J: TRBJ1-2
D: .
size: few
CDR3: CASQDYGYTF
DNA: TGTGCCTCTCAAGACTATGGCTACACCTTC

V: TRBV19
J: TRBJ2-1
D: TRBD2
size: .
CDR3: CATGLAGEIEQFF
DNA: TGTGCCACAGGACTAGCGGGAGAAATTGAGCAGTTCTTC

V: TRBV12-3/TRBV12-4
J: TRBJ2-7
D: TRBD2
size: few
CDR3: CASSLRLAGGQDF
DNA: TGTGCCAGCAGTCTCCGACTAGCGGGAGGACAAGACTTC

V: TRBV11-1
J: TRBJ1-1
D: .
size: .
CDR3: CASSNQGGWTEAFF
DNA: TGTGCCAGCAGCAATCAGGGAGGATGGACTGAAGCTTTCTTT

V: TRBV7-2
J: TRBJ2-1
D: .
size: .
CDR3: CASSLATYGSYNEQFF
DNA: TGTGCCAGCAGCTTAGCAACCTACGGGAGTTACAATGAGCAGTTCTTC

V: TRBV18
J: TRBJ2-7
D: .
size: few
CDR3: CASSPNNPYEQYF
DNA: TGTGCCAGCTCACCAAACAACCCCTACGAGCAGTACTTC

V: TRBV6-5
J: TRBJ2-3
D: TRBD2
size: .
CDR3: CASSSSGRVSTDTQYF
DNA: TGTGCCAGCAGTTCGAGCGGGAGGGTTAGCACAGATACGCAGTATTTT

V: TRBV20-1
J: TRBJ2-3
D: .
size: .
CDR3: CSASPLADVVDTQYF
DNA: TGCAGTGCTAGCCCCCTAGCAGATGTGGTAGATACGCAGTATTTT

V: TRBV12-3/TRBV12-4
J: TRBJ2-7
D: .
size: many
CDR3: CASTPGGGIDEQYF
DNA: TGTGCCAGCACCCCCGGAGGGGGGATCGACGAGCAGTACTTC

V: TRBV5-1
J: TRBJ2-1
D: .
size: many
CDR3: CASSLVGSSYNEQFF
DNA: TGTGCCAGCAGCCTCGTAGGGAGCTCCTACAATGAGCAGTTCTTC

V: TRBV20-1
J: TRBJ2-1
D: TRBD2
size: .
CDR3: CSARPATSGSPYNEQFF
DNA: TGCAGTGCTAGGCCCGCGACTAGCGGGAGCCCCTACAATGAGCAGTTCTTC

V: TRBV7-9
J: TRBJ2-7
D: .
size: few
CDR3: CASSFGDSYEQYF
DNA: TGTGCCAGCAGCTTTGGGGACTCCTACGAGCAGTACTTC